This entry concerns a single T cell receptor beta chain. As yet, its antigen is unknown. The sample comes from a study of PD-1 blockade in classical Hodgkin lymphoma. TCRdb keeps only in-frame clones here, not all; method: immunoSEQ multiplex PCR. In the table there are about 90,000 clones, approximately 90% of which are singletons. Study conclusions and caveats: The study reported lower baseline TCR diversity in newly diagnosed patients than in healthy donors. TCR diversity rose significantly by C4D1 in CD4+ but not CD8+ cells.

Germline lookup yields CDR1 SGDLS and CDR2 YYNGEE. The CDR3 is 15 amino acids. The V segment lost 4 bases and the J segment 4 bases; nucleotides outside the gene matches: 10. Time point in this sample: cycle 4 day 1 (C4D1), after more than five weeks of nivolumab. Brentuximab vedotin exposure varied, and every patient relapsed after autologous stem cell transplantation. The origin of this receptor is a human donor with classical Hodgkin lymphoma. Sequenced here: peripheral blood mononuclear cells (PBMCs), sampled before the fourth cycle of nivolumab. The chain carries TRBV9 and TRBJ1-2; 7 bases align to TRBD1. The CDR3 coding sequence is TGTGCCAGCAGCAAAAGGGGGGGACAGATCTATGGCTACACCTTC. Amino acid sequence: CASSKRGGQIYGYTF.